These 15 T cell receptor beta chains share one sample of origin, sequenced in a study of beta chain features in type 1 diabetes. Regarding the study as a whole: Across all four CD4+ subsets, people with type 1 diabetes showed modestly shorter TCRB CDR3s.

The antigens for these receptors are not known. Investigators reverse transcribed all isolated RNA, so they sequenced expressed TCRB transcripts. The assay was immunoSEQ multiplex PCR, and TCRdb's table has in-frame clones only and misses some. This table holds hundreds of thousands of clones, around an eighth found once. The sample consisted of naive CD4+ T cells from blood. The receptors shown here come from a woman between 18 and 29 years old with type 1 diabetes.

The chain couples TRBV4-3 to TRBJ2-7; D remains ambiguous. Germline V CDR1 and CDR2: LGHNA, YSLEER. Trimming took off 0 bases at V and 7 bases at J, with 19 bases between the two ends. The CDR3 runs 16 residues. Written as DNA, the CDR3 is TGCGCCAGCAGCCAAGATACGCCGGTGTTGCCCCGAGAGCAGTACTTC. It translates to CASSQDTPVLPREQYF.

There are a few counts of this clone. The rearrangement uses TRBV4-3 and TRBJ1-2; 9 nucleotides agree with TRBD1. V was pared by 0 bases and J by 4 bases, with 3 bases of the junction left unmatched. Germline CDR1 is LGHNA and CDR2 is YSLEER. This CDR3 is built from 15 residues. The CDR3: CASSQEEDRGYGYTF. The CDR3 coding sequence is TGCGCCAGCAGCCAAGAGGAGGACAGGGGCTATGGCTACACCTTC.

This clone was detected only a few times. This chain links TRBV5-6 with TRBJ2-3; tentative D call: TRBD2 (6 bases). The CDR3 totals 18 residues. Germline CDR1 is SGHDT and CDR2 is YYEEEE. V was clipped by 4 bases and J by 0 bases, with 21 bases between them. CDR3 loop: CASSLRRAGRRSTDTQYF. The CDR3 nucleotides are TGTGCCAGCAGCCTCCGGAGGGCGGGAAGGCGGAGCACAGATACGCAGTATTTT.

This clone appeared a few times. The chain joins TRBV28 to TRBJ2-7; D remains ambiguous. CDR1 is MDHEN, CDR2 SYDVKM, per germline. The CDR3 runs 14 residues. Between the trimmed V and J ends, which lost 2 bases and 4 bases, there was a span of 12 bases. Here the CDR3 reads CASSLHGSEYEQYF. The CDR3 region has the DNA TGTGCCAGCAGTTTACACGGTAGTGAGTACGAGCAGTACTTC.

This clone was counted only a few times. The rearrangement uses TRBV7-2 and TRBJ2-7, with D possibly being TRBD2 (5 bases). V dropped 5 bases and J dropped 3 bases, with 14 bases sitting between them. Germline-derived CDR1 and CDR2 are SGHTA and FQGNSA. This CDR3 comprises 14 residues. The CDR3 nucleotides are TGTGCCAGCAGCCGTCCCCCTAGCAACTACGAGCAGTACTTC. It encodes CASSRPPSNYEQYF.

The gene calls are TRBV11-2 and TRBJ2-1, with 10 bases matching TRBD2. The CDR3 totals 15 residues. Looked up from germline, CDR1 is SGHAT and CDR2 is FQNNGV. Trimming at V came to 1 base and at J to 7 bases, leaving 4 bases not matched to a gene. CDR3 coding DNA: TGTGCCAGCAGCTTAGTGAGCGGGAGGGGAAATGAGCAGTTCTTC. It encodes CASSLVSGRGNEQFF.

The chain is built from TRBV7-2 and TRBJ1-6, with D maybe TRBD1 (5 bases). Germline V gene sequence: CDR1 SGHTA, CDR2 FQGNSA. The CDR3 is 14 amino acids. Trimming removed 7 bases from V and 7 bases from J, with 14 bases in between. The CDR3 bases are TGTGCCAGCACCATTAGGGGTTCCAATTCACCCCTCCACTTT. This encodes CASTIRGSNSPLHF.

This chain uses TRBV28 with TRBJ2-2; 12 nucleotides line up with TRBD1. Germline V gene lookup returns CDR1 MDHEN and CDR2 SYDVKM. CDR3 size: 18 residues. The J segment lost 3 bases and the V segment lost 4 bases, leaving 9 bases of the junction unmatched. CDR3 protein: CASSSHGTGGVDTGELFF. CDR3 DNA: TGTGCCAGCAGTTCCCACGGGACAGGGGGCGTAGACACCGGGGAGCTGTTTTTT.

This clone was counted a few times. The V call is TRBV9, the J call TRBJ2-3, with 9 bases identical to TRBD2. The CDR3 is 16 amino acids. Germline values: CDR1 SGDLS, CDR2 YYNGEE. Trimming at V came to 1 base and at J to 6 bases, leaving 9 bases not matched to a gene. The DNA of the CDR3 is TGTGCCAGCAGCGTAACTTTGGGGACTAGCTCCGATACGCAGTATTTT. It translates to CASSVTLGTSSDTQYF.

The chain couples TRBV6-5 to TRBJ2-6, with a weak D call TRBD2 (5 bases). Germline CDR1 reads MNHEY; CDR2 reads SVGAGI. This CDR3 region has 15 residues. Between the trimmed V and J ends, which lost 6 bases and 0 bases, there was a span of 9 bases. The CDR3 is CASSWAGSGANVLTF. CDR3 nucleotides: TGTGCCAGCAGCTGGGCGGGCTCTGGGGCCAACGTCCTGACTTTC.

The chain employs TRBV29-1 and TRBJ1-2; D gene unclear. The CDR3 consists of 11 residues. Trimming took off 7 bases at V and 5 bases at J, with 11 bases between the two ends. Germline CDR1 and CDR2: SQVTM and ANQGSEA. This chain's CDR3 is CSDGGYYGYTF. CDR3 nucleotide sequence: TGCAGCGACGGAGGGTATTATGGCTACACCTTC.

This clone was counted between two and nine times. The chain employs TRBV5-5 and TRBJ1-1; D remains ambiguous. Germline V gene sequence: CDR1 SGHKS, CDR2 YYEKEE (reference sequence). V lost 2 bases and J 6 bases, leaving 5 bases between the germline ends. The CDR3 is made up of 11 amino acids. CDR3 DNA sequence: TGTGCCAGCAGCTTTCGGGCTGAAGCTTTCTTT. It encodes CASSFRAEAFF.

This clone was detected only a few times. The chain is built from TRBV29-1 and TRBJ2-1, with a weak D call TRBD1 (5 bases). Germline values: CDR1 SQVTM, CDR2 ANQGSEA. The CDR3 covers 12 residues. V was shortened by 6 bases and J by 10 bases, with 16 bases between the two germline ends. CDR3 sequence reads: CSVGQGRFEQFF. The CDR3 nucleotides read TGCAGCGTGGGGCAGGGTAGGTTCGAGCAGTTCTTC.

This clone was picked up a small number of times. V and J are TRBV28 and TRBJ2-5; D is perhaps TRBD2 (6 bases). The CDR3 spans 12 residues. V was pared by 8 bases and J by 4 bases, with 11 bases between. CDR1 is MDHEN and CDR2 is SYDVKM in the germline V gene. CDR3 region: CASVGRGETQYF. The CDR3 DNA sequence: TGTGCCAGCGTTGGGCGGGGAGAGACCCAGTACTTC.

The CDR3 region is CASSQGLAGVTWRNEQFF. The CDR3 DNA reads TGTGCCAGCAGCCAAGGGCTAGCGGGAGTCACGTGGAGGAATGAGCAGTTCTTC. This rearrangement joins TRBV14 to TRBJ2-1; 10 bases agree with TRBD2. V lost 1 base and J lost 7; bases outside the gene matches: 13. Germline lookup yields CDR1 SGHDN and CDR2 FVKESK. This CDR3 has 18 residues.